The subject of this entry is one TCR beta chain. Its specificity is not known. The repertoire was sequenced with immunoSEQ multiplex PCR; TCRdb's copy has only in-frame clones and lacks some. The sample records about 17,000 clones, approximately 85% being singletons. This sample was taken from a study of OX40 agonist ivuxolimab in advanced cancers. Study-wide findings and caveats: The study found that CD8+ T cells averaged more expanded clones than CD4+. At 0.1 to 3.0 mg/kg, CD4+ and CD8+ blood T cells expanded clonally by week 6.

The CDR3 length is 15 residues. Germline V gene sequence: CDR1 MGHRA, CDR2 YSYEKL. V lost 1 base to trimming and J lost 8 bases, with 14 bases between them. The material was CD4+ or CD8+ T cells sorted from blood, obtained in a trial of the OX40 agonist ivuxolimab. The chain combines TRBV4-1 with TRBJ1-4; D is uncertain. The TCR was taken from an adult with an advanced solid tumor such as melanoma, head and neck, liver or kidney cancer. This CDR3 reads CASSQGEETEEKLFF. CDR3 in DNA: TGCGCCAGCAGCCAAGGCGAGGAGACGGAAGAAAAACTGTTTTTT.